This T cell receptor (beta chain) was found in a study of T-cell memory formation after mild COVID-19. For the study at large: TCR clusters largely stayed donor specific.

The CDR3 is 18 residues long. Germline trimming cut 1 base from V and 7 bases from J; bases unmatched to any gene: 9. Germline V CDR1 and CDR2: LGHNA, YNFKEQ. This clonotype was counted between two and nine times. TCRdb ran MiXCR on the 5' RACE reads and lists one entry per CDR3 protein. This sample yields some 120,000 distinct CDR3 sequences, of which approximately 5.9% are seen a single time; 2% to 2.5% belongs to the top ten. Sequenced sample: PBMCs or a T cell subset sorted from them (not recorded which). The chain couples TRBV4-2 to TRBJ2-1, with 14 bases that match TRBD2. The receptor's source is an adult woman who had mild COVID-19 (a few samples of this study predate the infection). Cell type and time point are not known. DNA for the CDR3: TGTGCCAGCAGCCAAGCATCGGGACTAGCGGGAGTAAGGAATGAGCAGTTCTTC. Protein: CASSQASGLAGVRNEQFF.